Presented here are 29 T cell receptor beta chains from one specimen sequenced in a study of cytomegalovirus exposure and HLA in healthy donors. The data were produced by immunoSEQ multiplex PCR, yet TCRdb's version contains in-frame clones alone and is incomplete. In the table there are 100,000 to 150,000 clones, more than 70% of which are singletons. The specimen sequenced was PBMCs. These receptors were collected from a man aged 25 to 40 in good health and CMV-seronegative.

The chain carries TRBV6-1 and TRBJ2-2; 7 bases match TRBD2. The V gene's germline CDR1 is MNHNS and CDR2 SASEGT. J gave up 5 bases and V 6 bases, and 6 bases lay outside the gene matches. This CDR3 has 14 residues. DNA for the CDR3: TGTGCCAGCAGGTTGCGGGAGTGGACCGGGGAGCTGTTTTTT. Amino acids: CASRLREWTGELFF.

The genes are TRBV5-4 and TRBJ2-7; TRBD1 matches at 9 bases. Trimming cost V 4 bases and J 0 bases; bases outside gene matches: 8. Germline-derived CDR1 and CDR2 are SGHNT and YYREEE (reference sequence). The length of the CDR3 is 16 residues. CDR3 sequence: CASSPKTGGGSYEQYF. The CDR3, as DNA: TGTGCCAGCAGCCCGAAGACAGGGGGAGGCTCCTACGAGCAGTACTTC.

This chain connects TRBV6-5 to TRBJ2-1, with TRBD1 matching over 8 bases. The CDR3 runs to 16 residues. In germline, CDR1 is MNHEY, CDR2 SVGAGI. J gave up 7 bases and V 0 bases, and 8 bases lay outside the gene matches. CDR3 sequence (DNA): TGTGCCAGCAGTTACTCGATGGGCAGGGGGCGTAATGAGCAGTTCTTC. This sequence encodes CASSYSMGRGRNEQFF.

This clone was seen a handful of times. The rearrangement links TRBV6-5 to TRBJ1-1; no reliable D call. The germline CDR1 and CDR2 sequences are MNHEY and SVGAGI. This CDR3 is built from 13 residues. Trimming took off 6 bases at V and 1 base at J, with 9 bases between the two ends. DNA of the CDR3: TGTGCCAGCAGCTTCGGTCCGAACACTGAAGCTTTCTTT. This gives the protein CASSFGPNTEAFF.

V gene TRBV7-2 combines with J gene TRBJ1-4; maybe TRBD1 (6 bases). CDR1 and CDR2 from the germline V gene are SGHTA and FQGNSA. Trimming took off 3 bases at V and 8 bases at J, with 13 bases between the two ends. The CDR3 extends over 14 amino acids. CDR3 sequence (DNA): TGTGCCAGCAGCTTCCAGGGGAACGCCGAAAAACTGTTTTTT. Amino acid sequence: CASSFQGNAEKLFF.

The V gene is TRBV9, the J gene TRBJ2-3, with D unresolved. Trimming took 3 bases from V and 2 from J, leaving 22 bases between them. CDR3 length: 18 amino acids. Germline V CDR1 and CDR2: SGDLS, YYNGEE. The CDR3 region is CASSALDASRSYTDTQYF. CDR3 coding DNA: TGTGCCAGCAGCGCCCTGGATGCCTCCCGTAGCTACACAGATACGCAGTATTTT.

V gene TRBV7-2 combines with J gene TRBJ2-5, with a tentative D call TRBD2 (6 bases). Trimming stripped 3 bases from V and 0 bases from J, with 11 bases between. CDR3 size: 15 residues. From germline, CDR1 is SGHTA and CDR2 FQGNSA. CDR3 in DNA: TGTGCCAGCAGCTTGGGACTTGTGTACCAAGAGACCCAGTACTTC. Its protein product is CASSLGLVYQETQYF. Together with reference TRBV7-2 and TRBJ2-5, the CDR3 gives the full variable domain: GAGVSQSPSNKVTEKGKDVELRCDPISGHTALYWYRQSLGQGLEFLIYFQGNSAPDKSGLPSDRFSAERTGGSVSTLTIQRTQQEDSAVYLCASSLGLVYQETQYFGPGTRLLVL.

The chain couples TRBV7-9 to TRBJ2-1; maybe TRBD2 (7 bases). V gave up 5 bases and J gave up 6 bases, with 20 bases separating them. Germline assignment: CDR1 SEHNR and CDR2 FQNEAQ (reference sequence). The CDR3 has 16 residues. DNA for the CDR3: TGTGCCAGCAGCCCCAAGGGGGGGAGGGATCCCAATGAGCAGTTCTTC. Amino acid sequence: CASSPKGGRDPNEQFF.

The chain links TRBV6-1 to TRBJ2-7, with D possibly matching TRBD2 (5 bases). Germline V gives CDR1 MNHNS, CDR2 SASEGT. The CDR3 spans 12 residues. V was shortened by 5 bases and J by 4 bases, with 9 bases between the two germline ends. DNA of the CDR3: TGTGCCAGCAGTAGCGGTACATACGAGCAGTACTTC. Residues: CASSSGTYEQYF.

J is TRBJ1-4 and V is TRBV30; 10 bases match TRBD1. The J segment lost 3 bases and the V segment lost 1 base, leaving 2 bases of the junction unmatched. The CDR3 spans 15 residues. Germline CDR1 and CDR2: GTSNPN and SVGIG (reference sequence). DNA for the CDR3: TGTGCCTGGAGTGGAGGGACAGGGGCTAATGAAAAACTGTTTTTT. Its protein product is CAWSGGTGANEKLFF.

The gene calls are TRBV6-5 and TRBJ1-2; D gene ambiguous. The CDR3 totals 14 residues. The V gene lost 0 bases and the J gene lost 4 bases, with 9 bases spanning the gap. CDR1 MNHEY and CDR2 SVGAGI come from the germline V gene. In nucleotides, the CDR3 is TGTGCCAGCAGTTACTCGGCGGGCCTCTATGGCTACACCTTC. It yields the protein CASSYSAGLYGYTF.

The rearrangement joins TRBV21-1 to TRBJ1-3. TRBV21-1 is annotated as a pseudogene. This CDR3 region has 17 residues. CDR3 sequence: CASSIRWGTCRGNTIYF. The CDR3 nucleotides read TGTGCCAGCAGCATACGCTGGGGGACTTGTCGTGGAAACACCATATATTTT.

This clone was seen a single time. The rearrangement uses TRBV7-9 and TRBJ2-5; TRBD2 is a possible D gene (6 bases). Germline V CDR1 and CDR2: SEHNR, FQNEAQ (reference sequence). The CDR3 has 15 amino acids. The germline V and J ends were trimmed by 4 bases and 4 bases, with 16 bases remaining between them. CDR3 amino acids: CASSSYRPGGETQYF. The CDR3 nucleotides read TGTGCCAGCAGCTCCTACCGGCCCGGGGGAGAGACCCAGTACTTC. The full variable domain, its missing parts supplied by reference TRBV7-9 and TRBJ2-5, is DTGVSQNPRHKITKRGQNVTFRCDPISEHNRLYWYRQTLGQGPEFLTYFQNEAQLEKSRLLSDRFSAERPKGSFSTLEIQRTEQGDSAMYLCASSSYRPGGETQYFGPGTRLLVL.

This sequence joins TRBV6-5 and TRBJ1-4; D unresolved. The CDR3 is made up of 16 amino acids. Germline CDR1 reads MNHEY; CDR2 reads SVGAGI. V was clipped by 2 bases and J by 0 bases, with 10 bases between them. CDR3 bases: TGTGCCAGCAGTTACCAAACAGCCCCAACTAATGAAAAACTGTTTTTT. Translating gives CASSYQTAPTNEKLFF.

This clone was counted only a few times. The chain joins TRBV12-5 to TRBJ1-5; TRBD1 agrees at 8 bases. In germline, CDR1 is LGHNT, CDR2 FRNRAP. This CDR3 comprises 16 residues. The V gene end was trimmed by 2 bases and the J gene end by 4 bases; junction bases not matched to a gene: 7. CDR3 DNA: TGTGCTAGTGGTTTGAGTGGACAGGGTGCGAATCAGCCCCAGCATTTT. This encodes CASGLSGQGANQPQHF.

The rearrangement joins TRBV5-1 to TRBJ2-1; 9 positions agree with TRBD2. CDR3 length: 15 residues. With V trimmed by 4 bases and J by 0 bases, 2 bases remained unmatched. The germline V gene encodes CDR1 SGHRS and CDR2 YFSETQ. CDR3 sequence (DNA): TGCGCCAGCAGCCCGACTAGCGGCTCCTACAATGAGCAGTTCTTC. The encoded protein is CASSPTSGSYNEQFF. The full variable domain, rest sourced from reference TRBV5-1 and TRBJ2-1, is KAGVTQTPRYLIKTRGQQVTLSCSPISGHRSVSWYQQTPGQGLQFLFEYFSETQRNKGNFPGRFSGRQFSNSRSEMNVSTLELGDSALYLCASSPTSGSYNEQFFGPGTRLTVL.

V is TRBV7-2 and J is TRBJ2-4, with a possible D match to TRBD1 (7 bases). V shed 3 bases and J shed 3 bases, with 12 bases lying between them. There are 15 residues in the CDR3. The V gene's germline CDR1 is SGHTA and CDR2 FQGNSA. The CDR3 loop reads CASSLRGQLKNIQYF. The CDR3 DNA reads as TGTGCCAGCAGCTTGCGGGGACAGCTCAAAAACATTCAGTACTTC.

V gene TRBV5-1 combines with J gene TRBJ1-1; 11 bases line up with TRBD1. CDR1 is SGHRS, CDR2 YFSETQ, per germline. This CDR3 contains 16 residues. Germline trimming cut 2 bases from V and 0 bases from J; bases unmatched to any gene: 3. The CDR3 reads CASSFGTGGMNTEAFF. The CDR3 bases are TGCGCCAGCAGCTTCGGGACAGGGGGGATGAACACTGAAGCTTTCTTT.

The rearrangement joins TRBV6-5 to TRBJ1-1; a weak D match, TRBD1 (6 bases). CDR3 length: 14 residues. Germline CDR1 reads MNHEY; CDR2 reads SVGAGI. Between the trimmed V and J ends, which lost 5 bases and 0 bases, there was a span of 10 bases. The CDR3 reads CASSPGVVNTEAFF. The CDR3 DNA follows: TGTGCCAGCAGTCCAGGGGTGGTGAACACTGAAGCTTTCTTT.

This chain links TRBV18 with TRBJ2-3; tentative D call: TRBD1 (5 bases). Germline values: CDR1 KGHSH, CDR2 LQKENI. Trimming removed 2 bases at V and 2 bases at J, with 8 bases between. The CDR3 is 14 residues long. CDR3 residues: CASSPRGYTDTQYF. Written as DNA, the CDR3 is TGTGCCAGCTCACCAAGGGGCTACACAGATACGCAGTATTTT.

This rearrangement joins TRBV5-1 to TRBJ2-3, with 7 bases lining up with TRBD1. With V trimmed by 4 bases and J by 6 bases, 5 bases remained unmatched. The CDR3 runs 13 residues. CDR1 and CDR2 (germline): SGHRS, YFSETQ. The CDR3 loop is CASSKLQGDTQYF. The DNA of the CDR3 is TGCGCCAGCAGCAAGCTACAGGGGGATACGCAGTATTTT.

This clone appeared a single time. The V call is TRBV19, the J call TRBJ2-7; 8 bases are a match to TRBD2. The CDR3 runs to 16 residues. J was trimmed by 6 bases and V by 5 bases; bases with no gene match: 15. From germline, CDR1 is LNHDA and CDR2 SQIVND (reference sequence). CDR3 amino acids: CASSAPSGLGPSEQYF. The CDR3 region has the DNA TGTGCCAGTAGTGCCCCCTCGGGACTAGGCCCAAGCGAGCAGTACTTC.

The chain carries TRBV6-6 and TRBJ2-7; 9 bases map to TRBD1. J was trimmed by 4 bases and V by 5 bases; bases with no gene match: 9. CDR1 and CDR2 (germline): MNHNY, SVGAGI (reference sequence). The length of the CDR3 is 15 residues. The CDR3 spells CASSPRTGAGYEQYF. The CDR3 region has the DNA TGTGCCAGCAGTCCCCGGACAGGGGCTGGGTACGAGCAGTACTTC.

The V and J genes are TRBV27 and TRBJ2-7; 9 bases fit TRBD2. V dropped 5 bases and J dropped 4; count of bases not matched to a gene: 9. The CDR3 is 15 residues long. Germline V gives CDR1 MNHEY, CDR2 SMNVEV (reference sequence). This CDR3 is CASSPYRAGGYEQYF. In DNA form, the CDR3 reads TGTGCCAGCAGTCCCTACAGAGCGGGAGGTTACGAGCAGTACTTC.

The chain uses TRBV7-9 and TRBJ2-3; weak D call: TRBD1 (6 bases). Germline lookup yields CDR1 SEHNR and CDR2 FQNEAQ (reference sequence). The CDR3 has 16 residues. Deletions cut 4 bases from V and 4 bases from J, with 18 bases between. The CDR3 coding sequence is TGTGCCAGCAGCTATCCGGGACAAATAAACGCAGATACGCAGTATTTT. This gives the protein CASSYPGQINADTQYF.

J is TRBJ2-4 and V is TRBV9; possible D gene TRBD2, 5 bases. Trimming cost V 0 bases and J 5 bases, with 15 bases left between them. CDR3 length: 16 residues. The germline gives CDR1 SGDLS, CDR2 YYNGEE. The CDR3 coding sequence is TGTGCCAGCAGCGTAGGGGGAGCCGGGTACGAAAACATTCAGTACTTC. It encodes CASSVGGAGYENIQYF.

In its sample, this clone was seen a few times. V gene TRBV27 combines with J gene TRBJ1-6; D is perhaps TRBD1 (6 bases). This CDR3 is built from 12 residues. Germline V lookup: CDR1 MNHEY, CDR2 SMNVEV (reference sequence). The V gene lost 5 bases and the J gene lost 11 bases, with 10 bases spanning the gap. CDR3 protein: CASSRRGPPLHF. CDR3 DNA sequence: TGTGCCAGCAGTCGCAGGGGTCCACCCCTCCACTTT.

The chain is built from TRBV5-4 and TRBJ2-3; 9 nucleotides agree with TRBD2. This CDR3 has 14 amino acids. Per the germline V gene, CDR1 is SGHNT and CDR2 is YYREEE (reference sequence). Trimming removed 4 bases from V and 1 base from J; junction bases left unmatched: 1. The CDR3 loop reads CASSRTSGTDTQYF. CDR3 DNA sequence: TGTGCCAGCAGCCGGACTAGCGGCACAGATACGCAGTATTTT.

The chain combines TRBV29-1 with TRBJ2-1; weak D call: TRBD2 (6 bases). Germline V gene data show CDR1 as SQVTM and CDR2 as ANQGSEA. The CDR3 covers 14 residues. V was cut by 5 bases and J by 2 bases, with 13 bases left in between. CDR3 nucleotide sequence: TGCAGCGTTCCTATAGCGGCCACCTACAATGAGCAGTTCTTC. This sequence encodes CSVPIAATYNEQFF.